This T cell receptor beta chain was recorded in a study of blood T cell repertoires in COVID-19. Study at large: Sources were T cells, B-cell-depleted T cells, or PBMCs; the material itself was cDNA or gDNA.

The CDR3 loop spans 14 amino acids. Germline V gives CDR1 SGHNT, CDR2 YYREEE (reference sequence). The junction had 5 bases not matched to a gene; V was cut back by 5 bases and J by 2 bases. Participants were placed into cohorts based on the clinical history they reported. For recovered donors of Cohort 3, there were two negative PCRs, clearance, or symptom resolution. The method was immunoSEQ multiplex PCR; TCRdb's version includes in-frame clones alone and lacks a portion of them. This repertoire shows 350,000 to 400,000 clones, around 89% found once; its top ten account for about 1%. This receptor was taken from a man between 18 and 29 years old who had recovered from COVID-19. Input material: PBMCs or T cells enriched from blood (not recorded which). V usage is TRBV5-4 and J usage is TRBJ2-3, with 7 positions matching TRBD1. The CDR3 sequence is CASRQQGTTDTQYF. The CDR3 DNA reads TGTGCCAGCAGACAACAGGGGACCACAGATACGCAGTATTTT.